The present entry profiles one T cell receptor (beta chain) with its context. This clonotype was picked up many times. What antigen it recognizes has not been identified. Within one base of it there is no much larger clone, and no base qualities were kept. TCR beta CDR3 regions were amplified from RNA transcripts. For the first round of RT-PCR on the TCR CDR3, the HTBI primer set was used together with the Qiagen OneStep RT-PCR kit. Libraries were constructed in a second round of multiplex PCR, after which size selection and purification were performed. Sequencing of the libraries was done on an Illumina HiSeq2000 using paired-end 100 bp reads. The study's processing was this. Raw data were processed with SOAPnuke, discarding reads with adapters, uncalled bases, mean Phred below 15, or no exact constant-primer or identifier match. High-quality paired reads were merged using COPE v1.2.5, and each unique nucleotide sequence was defined as a clonotype. Clonotypes were aligned to IMGT TRBV, TRBD and TRBJ reference segments using MiTCR v1.1. Analysis was restricted to V-J combinations with a frequency above 0.0001, which covered 99% to 99.2% of repertoires. A TCS score was defined as the ratio between F50 (clonal expansion) and ExV (chaos), using BLOSUM62-based TCRdist between CDR3 peptides within each V-J. Welch's t-statistics and random forest reduced around 520 V-J features to around 14, which were used in a naive Bayes classifier (R e1071). TCRdb took the public reads, trimmed them with fastp at Q25, ran MiXCR for clone calling and kept in-frame beta chains. Rows with a matching CDR3 protein are joined into one entry that keeps the most common DNA and genes. Here the V and J calls rest on TCRdb's processing, not on the authors' analysis. The sample table records under 350,000 distinct CDR3 sequences; about a sixth of these occur just once. The ten biggest clones cover less than 70% of the sample.

In the ophthalmopathy patients, disease was moderately to severely active, with a Clinical Activity Score of 3 or more, a NOSPECS grade of 4 or more, and a duration of less than 3 months. Any patient with an uncontrolled infection, another autoimmune disease, pregnancy or lactation was excluded. Diagnoses were established on the basis of clinical symptoms, serum thyroxine and TRAb, thyroid ultrasound, and orbital computed tomography. PBMCs were isolated from approximately 10 ml of fresh peripheral blood by Ficoll-Paque density gradient centrifugation. Trizol reagent was used to extract total RNA, and RNA quality was then checked on an Agilent 2100 Bioanalyzer. The data were obtained in a study of T cells in Graves' hyperthyroidism and ophthalmopathy (dated by TCRdb to between 2019 and 2020). At the level of the whole study: Peripheral blood samples were taken at the time of initial diagnosis, prior to any treatment. TCR V-J signatures able to tell the groups apart were searched for in a discovery cohort of approximately 95 patients, of whom around 43 had Graves' ophthalmopathy and roughly 59 had stable Graves' hyperthyroidism. In addition, the study compared T-cell repertoires in thyroid tissue and in blood from several Graves' hyperthyroidism patients. The paper reports TCR Vbeta CDR3 sequencing of 140 or so peripheral blood samples: approximately 43 ophthalmopathy, over 70 hyperthyroidism and around 17 progressor patients. The approximately 100 discovery patients were divided at random into training and test sets in a 7:3 ratio. Prospective prediction of ophthalmopathy was tested in an independent validation cohort of approximately 19 hyperthyroidism patients and around 16 patients who later progressed to ophthalmopathy. After sampling, hyperthyroidism patients received methimazole starting at 30 mg daily, and ophthalmopathy patients received high-dose intravenous methylprednisolone.

The germline V gene encodes CDR1 LNHDA and CDR2 SQIVND (reference sequence). From cysteine to phenylalanine, the CDR3 is 16 amino acids long. CDR3 DNA is the only sequence kept; it has 48 bases, read in frame from the first base. Compared with germline, V lacks 3 bases and J lacks 0 bases; bases without a gene match: 7. Study-wide findings and limitations: Blood samples also contained most of the expanded thyroid clonotypes (frequency above 0.001), which suggests that blood repertoires may reflect thyroid immune responses. During validation, the model predicted progression to ophthalmopathy a median of approximately six months ahead of onset, with roughly 65% sensitivity and roughly 72% specificity. A 13 V-J signature model separated ophthalmopathy from stable hyperthyroidism, with around 91% sensitivity and 81.08% specificity in cross-validation and 80%/75% in testing. Sample size was not statistically predetermined, and blinding of investigators to group allocation was not performed.

This sequence was found in a woman aged 55-69 years with Graves' ophthalmopathy. This chain is built from TRBV19 and TRBJ1-1, with TRBD1 identical over 7 junction bases. The sample was blood. The DNA sequence is given as TGTGCCAGTAGTATTCCCCGACAGGGAATGAACACTGAAGCTTTCTTT. Translated, it gives CASSIPRQGMNTEAFF.